A selection of T cell receptor beta chains follows, all from one sample in a study of control samples from healthy donors and cancer patients. Profiling relied on immunoSEQ multiplex PCR, and the TCRdb table lists in-frame clones only, not all of them. Here the sample spans about 120,000 clones, approximately 90% being singletons. The sequenced material came from blood. These receptors came from a man between 25 and 39 years old in good health. Both conserved end residues are part of each CDR3. Fields, in order: J gene, D gene, clone size, V gene, CDR3 protein, CDR3 DNA. D genes are given only for firm matches. Some rows mark clone size as missing; the rest say once, few, many or name a class of expanded clone.

J: TRBJ1-5; D: TRBD1; size: once; V: TRBV3-1/TRBV3-2; CDR3: CASSPRDRDQPQHF; DNA: TGTGCCAGCAGCCCGAGGGACAGAGATCAGCCCCAGCATTTT
J: TRBJ2-2; D: NA; size: once; V: TRBV7-2; CDR3: CASGMNTGELFF; DNA: TGTGCCAGCGGAATGAACACCGGGGAGCTGTTTTTT
J: TRBJ2-7; D: NA; size: NA; V: TRBV5-6; CDR3: CASSFWTGSYEQYF; DNA: TGTGCCAGCAGCTTTTGGACGGGCTCCTACGAGCAGTACTTC
J: TRBJ1-4; D: TRBD1; size: NA; V: TRBV5-1; CDR3: CASSVTGATNEKLFF; DNA: TGCGCCAGCAGCGTCACAGGGGCAACTAATGAAAAACTGTTTTTT
J: TRBJ2-5; D: TRBD1; size: NA; V: TRBV6-5; CDR3: CASSPGQGFETQYF; DNA: TGTGCCAGCAGTCCAGGACAGGGATTTGAGACCCAGTACTTC
J: TRBJ1-1; D: TRBD1; size: NA; V: TRBV3-1/TRBV3-2; CDR3: CASRLRTGGTEAFF; DNA: TGTGCCAGCAGGCTCCGTACAGGGGGCACTGAAGCTTTCTTT
J: TRBJ1-6; D: NA; size: NA; V: TRBV7-2; CDR3: CASSLGKLGGSPLHF; DNA: TGTGCCAGCAGCTTAGGAAAGCTAGGTGGTTCACCCCTCCACTTT
J: TRBJ1-2; D: NA; size: NA; V: TRBV19; CDR3: CASSRGTGNYGYTF; DNA: TGTGCCAGTAGTCGTGGTACAGGGAACTATGGCTACACCTTC
J: TRBJ1-1; D: NA; size: NA; V: TRBV28; CDR3: CASSLASSGVNTEAFF; DNA: TGTGCCAGCAGTTTGGCCTCGTCGGGGGTGAACACTGAAGCTTTCTTT
J: TRBJ1-5; D: NA; size: NA; V: TRBV7-2; CDR3: CASSLARGSPQPQHF; DNA: TGTGCCAGCAGCTTAGCTAGGGGGAGTCCTCAGCCCCAGCATTTT
J: TRBJ2-3; D: NA; size: NA; V: TRBV7-2; CDR3: CASSQRVTQYF; DNA: TGTGCCAGCAGCCAGAGAGTTACGCAGTATTTT
J: TRBJ2-1; D: TRBD2; size: NA; V: TRBV5-1; CDR3: CASSSTSGGKGEQFF; DNA: TGCGCCAGCAGTTCGACTAGCGGGGGAAAGGGTGAGCAGTTCTTC
J: TRBJ2-1; D: NA; size: NA; V: TRBV2; CDR3: CASTSGTLGNEQFF; DNA: TGTGCCAGCACCTCCGGGACCTTGGGAAATGAGCAGTTCTTC
J: TRBJ1-1; D: TRBD1; size: once; V: TRBV7-9; CDR3: CASSLTGSEAFF; DNA: TGTGCCAGCAGCTTGACAGGGTCTGAAGCTTTCTTT
J: TRBJ2-7; D: NA; size: once; V: TRBV7-9; CDR3: CASSPGAYEQYF; DNA: TGTGCCAGCAGCCCAGGAGCCTACGAGCAGTACTTC
J: TRBJ1-5; D: NA; size: few; V: TRBV6-1; CDR3: CASSEGTYARMPQHF; DNA: TGTGCCAGCAGTGAAGGGACCTACGCCCGGATGCCCCAGCATTTT
J: TRBJ2-6; D: NA; size: NA; V: TRBV18; CDR3: CASSPKNSGANVLTF; DNA: TGTGCCAGCTCACCTAAAAACTCTGGGGCCAACGTCCTGACTTTC
J: TRBJ1-2; D: NA; size: NA; V: TRBV10-2; CDR3: CASSVSGGFYGYTF; DNA: TGCGCCAGCAGTGTATCCGGCGGATTCTATGGCTACACCTTC
J: TRBJ2-1; D: NA; size: NA; V: TRBV6-5; CDR3: CASRTGQSGQFF; DNA: TGTGCCAGCAGGACTGGACAGTCAGGGCAGTTCTTC
J: TRBJ2-7; D: NA; size: NA; V: TRBV18; CDR3: CASSPSAGGYEQYF; DNA: TGTGCCAGCTCACCCTCGGCAGGAGGGTACGAGCAGTACTTC
J: TRBJ1-2; D: NA; size: NA; V: TRBV5-5; CDR3: CASSLAGNYGYTF; DNA: TGTGCCAGCAGTTTGGCAGGGAACTATGGCTACACCTTC
J: TRBJ1-6; D: NA; size: NA; V: TRBV18; CDR3: CASSPSRATGIYNSPLHF; DNA: TGTGCCAGCTCACCAAGCAGAGCTACAGGGATTTATAATTCACCCCTCCACTTT
J: TRBJ1-2; D: NA; size: NA; V: TRBV27; CDR3: CASTRGQLFQGYAF; DNA: TGTGCCAGCACACGAGGACAGCTATTCCAAGGCTACGCCTTC
J: TRBJ1-2; D: NA; size: NA; V: TRBV7-9; CDR3: CASSRDMRNGYTF; DNA: TGTGCCAGCAGCCGGGACATGAGGAATGGCTACACCTTC
J: TRBJ1-3; D: NA; size: NA; V: TRBV6-5; CDR3: CASSSYRGSGNTIYF; DNA: TGTGCCAGCAGTTCCTATCGGGGATCTGGAAACACCATATATTTT
J: TRBJ1-1; D: NA; size: NA; V: TRBV12-3/TRBV12-4; CDR3: CASSLWGTEAFF; DNA: TGTGCCAGCAGTTTATGGGGAACTGAAGCTTTCTTT
J: TRBJ1-1; D: TRBD1; size: NA; V: TRBV19; CDR3: CASSLRDRGVTEAFF; DNA: TGTGCCAGTAGCCTCCGGGACAGGGGAGTCACTGAAGCTTTCTTT
J: TRBJ2-5; D: NA; size: NA; V: TRBV7-9; CDR3: CASTRAVQETQYF; DNA: TGTGCCAGCACTCGAGCGGTTCAAGAGACCCAGTACTTC
J: TRBJ1-2; D: NA; size: NA; V: TRBV2; CDR3: CASSGRQASYGYTF; DNA: TGTGCCAGCAGTGGTAGACAGGCCTCCTATGGCTACACCTTC
J: TRBJ2-5; D: TRBD1; size: NA; V: TRBV5-6; CDR3: CASSRDRGSETQYF; DNA: TGTGCCAGCAGCCGGGACAGGGGTAGTGAGACCCAGTACTTC
J: TRBJ1-5; D: NA; size: NA; V: TRBV5-1; CDR3: CASSLGFPGTQPQHF; DNA: TGCGCCAGCAGCTTGGGCTTTCCGGGAACTCAGCCCCAGCATTTT
J: TRBJ2-2; D: NA; size: NA; V: TRBV18; CDR3: CASSPALTVGAGELFF; DNA: TGTGCCAGCTCCCCAGCACTGACCGTCGGGGCCGGGGAGCTGTTTTTT
J: TRBJ2-3; D: TRBD2; size: few; V: TRBV5-1; CDR3: CASSVSSGGLQSDTQYF; DNA: TGCGCCAGCAGTGTTTCTAGCGGGGGCCTCCAGTCAGATACGCAGTATTTT
J: TRBJ2-5; D: NA; size: NA; V: TRBV4-1; CDR3: CASSQVYGRRETQYF; DNA: TGCGCCAGCAGCCAAGTATACGGGAGACGAGAGACCCAGTACTTC
J: TRBJ2-1; D: TRBD2; size: NA; V: TRBV7-9; CDR3: CASSPGASGGVTYNEQFF; DNA: TGTGCCAGCAGCCCGGGGGCTAGCGGGGGGGTTACCTACAATGAGCAGTTCTTC
J: TRBJ1-1; D: TRBD1; size: NA; V: TRBV5-1; CDR3: CASSSYRGDTEAFF; DNA: TGCGCCAGCAGTAGCTACAGGGGAGACACTGAAGCTTTCTTT
J: TRBJ1-2; D: NA; size: NA; V: TRBV6-6; CDR3: CASNRAADDYGYTF; DNA: TGTGCCAGCAATAGGGCCGCGGACGACTATGGCTACACCTTC
J: TRBJ1-1; D: TRBD1; size: once; V: TRBV6-5; CDR3: CASSSGQGYTEAFF; DNA: TGTGCCAGCAGTTCGGGACAGGGTTACACTGAAGCTTTCTTT
J: TRBJ2-2; D: NA; size: NA; V: TRBV15; CDR3: CATSRDLVRGSTGELFF; DNA: TGTGCCACCAGCAGAGATCTTGTCAGGGGAAGCACCGGGGAGCTGTTTTTT
J: TRBJ1-2; D: NA; size: NA; V: TRBV28; CDR3: CASSFRTSSGYTF; DNA: TGTGCCAGCAGTTTTCGGACGTCTAGTGGCTACACCTTC
J: TRBJ1-1; D: NA; size: NA; V: TRBV12-3/TRBV12-4; CDR3: CASSLGTEAFF; DNA: TGTGCCAGCAGTTTAGGGACTGAAGCTTTCTTT
J: TRBJ2-1; D: TRBD1; size: few; V: TRBV19; CDR3: CASSIGTGGYNEQFF; DNA: TGTGCCAGTAGTATTGGGACAGGGGGCTACAATGAGCAGTTCTTC
J: TRBJ1-1; D: NA; size: few; V: TRBV20-1; CDR3: CSAEKDTEAFF; DNA: TGCAGTGCTGAAAAGGACACTGAAGCTTTCTTT
J: TRBJ2-1; D: NA; size: NA; V: TRBV7-3; CDR3: CASRGSGNEQFF; DNA: TGTGCCAGCAGGGGGTCCGGCAATGAGCAGTTCTTC
J: TRBJ1-1; D: TRBD1; size: NA; V: TRBV10-1; CDR3: CASSESWGQGYSDTEAFF; DNA: TGCGCCAGCAGTGAGTCCTGGGGACAGGGGTATTCGGACACTGAAGCTTTCTTT